This is a list of T cell receptor beta chains from one sample in a study of CD8 T cells in Susac syndrome. TCRdb ran MiXCR on the immunoSEQ multiplex PCR reads and lists one entry per CDR3 protein. This table has around 280,000 distinct CDR3 sequences, 85% appearing once. Sequenced material: CD8+ T cells from PBMCs. The receptors shown here come from a human donor with multiple sclerosis. CDR3s include the opening cysteine and the closing phenylalanine or tryptophan. The D gene is left open where the match is weak. Only part of the rows carry a size: once, few, many, or a class if the clone is expanded.

-	TRBV28	TRBJ2-2	once	TGTGCCAGCAGTTCCCCCCTAAAGAACCCCTTGAACACCGGGGAGCTGTTTTTT	CASSSPLKNPLNTGELFF
TRBD2	TRBV19	TRBJ2-2	-	TGTGCCAGTATGAGACGGGCTAGCGGTACCGGGGAGCTTTTTTTT	CASMRRASGTGELFF
TRBD2	TRBV12-3/TRBV12-4	TRBJ2-2	-	TGTGCCAGCACCGACCTAGCGGGAGTAGCATCGGGGCGGGCCGGGGAGCTGTTTTTT	CASTDLAGVASGRAGELFF
-	TRBV7-9	TRBJ1-1	-	TGTGCCAGCAGCTTAGCCCTCCGACAGTCGCCCACTGAAGCTTTCTTT	CASSLALRQSPTEAFF
-	TRBV13	TRBJ2-7	-	TGTGCCAGCAGCTTCGGCGAGGGGCGCGGATACGAGCAGTACTTC	CASSFGEGRGYEQYF
TRBD2	TRBV2	TRBJ2-1	-	TGTGCCAGCAGTGTCTGGGAGGGTGAGCAGTTCTTC	CASSVWEGEQFF
-	TRBV7-6	TRBJ2-7	once	TGTGCCAGCAGCCCGTATGGCGGAGGCAGCCGGGAGCAGTACTTC	CASSPYGGGSREQYF
-	TRBV15	TRBJ2-1	-	TGTGCCACCAGCAGGGGCTCGAGGGTTTACAATGAGCAGTTCTTC	CATSRGSRVYNEQFF
TRBD1	TRBV30	TRBJ2-7	-	TGTGCCTGGAGTGTTATAGGGGGCGCGAAGAATGCCTACGAGCAGTACTTC	CAWSVIGGAKNAYEQYF
TRBD2	TRBV10-3	TRBJ2-2	-	TGTGCCATCAGGGTAGCGGGAGGCGTAAAAGACACCGGGGAGCTGTTTTTT	CAIRVAGGVKDTGELFF
-	TRBV5-4	TRBJ1-1	-	TGTGCCAGCAGCCTCGGCCCGTCTTTAACTGAAGCTTTCTTT	CASSLGPSLTEAFF
-	TRBV7-9	TRBJ2-1	-	TGTGCCAGCAGCTTCAGAGAGAGCATATCCTACAATGAGCAGTTCTTC	CASSFRESISYNEQFF
-	TRBV29-1	TRBJ2-1	once	TGCAGCGTTGAGGGCCTCCCCACCTACAATGAGCAGTTCTTC	CSVEGLPTYNEQFF
TRBD1	TRBV27	TRBJ1-2	-	TGTGCCAGCAGTTGGACAGGATCGGCCTATGGCTACACCTTC	CASSWTGSAYGYTF
TRBD2	TRBV14	TRBJ2-1	few	TGTGCCAGCAGCCAATCGGTGGGGGGGAATGAGCAGTTCTTC	CASSQSVGGNEQFF
TRBD2	TRBV4-2	TRBJ2-1	-	TGTGCCAGCAGCCAGGGACTAGCGGTTAGGGATGAGCAGTTCTTC	CASSQGLAVRDEQFF
-	TRBV4-1	TRBJ2-5	once	TGCGCCAGCAGCCGAGACGACGGACAAGAGACCCAGTACTTC	CASSRDDGQETQYF
TRBD1	TRBV25-1	TRBJ2-3	once	TGTGCCAGCATGGGGAAGGGGGCCCCAGATACGCAGTATTTT	CASMGKGAPDTQYF
-	TRBV6-6	TRBJ1-1	-	TGTGCCGCGAACAGGGAGAGCACTGAAGCTTTCTTT	CAANRESTEAFF
TRBD2	TRBV27	TRBJ2-7	-	TGTGCCTCCGGTAGCGGGGCCCCCTACGAGCAGTACTTC	CASGSGAPYEQYF
-	TRBV5-5	TRBJ2-1	once	TGTGCCAGCGGGGGACCATCCTACAATGAGCAGTTCTTC	CASGGPSYNEQFF
-	TRBV29-1	TRBJ1-2	-	TGCAGCGTCCCAGGACAGTCGCTGCGGGACGGCTACACCTTC	CSVPGQSLRDGYTF
TRBD1	TRBV9	TRBJ2-6	-	TGTGCCAGCAGCGCGGGACAGGGAGCAGGCGCTGGGGCCAACGTCCTGACTTTC	CASSAGQGAGAGANVLTF
-	TRBV4-1	TRBJ1-5	-	TGCGCCAGCAGCCAAGAAACGACAGGAGGTCGCCAGCCCCAGCATTTT	CASSQETTGGRQPQHF
-	TRBV7-9	TRBJ1-1	-	TGTGCCAGCAGCTTGGGACCGATGAACACTGAAGCTTTCTTT	CASSLGPMNTEAFF
-	TRBV5-1	TRBJ2-7	-	TGCGCCAGCAGCCGCGCCATGAGGGGCAACTACGAGCAGTACTTC	CASSRAMRGNYEQYF
TRBD1	TRBV28	TRBJ1-1	-	TGTGCCACCATCCAGGGGGGCACTGAAGCTTTCTTT	CATIQGGTEAFF
-	TRBV5-6	TRBJ2-7	-	TGTGCCAGCAGCCCCTCAGGGAGAGGCGGCCACGAGCAGTACTTC	CASSPSGRGGHEQYF
TRBD2	TRBV20-1	TRBJ2-5	-	TGCAGTGCTAGTTCGCGGCTAGCGGGACTCTTCGGGGAGACCCAGTACTTC	CSASSRLAGLFGETQYF
-	TRBV9	TRBJ2-7	-	TGTGCCAGCAGCGTAGCGTCCCACGGACGTACCTACGAGCAGTACTTC	CASSVASHGRTYEQYF
TRBD1	TRBV29-1	TRBJ2-1	few	TGCAGCGTAGGGACAGCGTACAATGAGCAGTTCTTC	CSVGTAYNEQFF
-	TRBV5-6	TRBJ2-1	few	TGTGCCAGCAGTTTTCAGGGTAATGAGCAGTTCTTC	CASSFQGNEQFF
-	TRBV7-9	TRBJ1-1	-	TGTGCCAGCAGCTCAGATCTGCGGGCTGAAGCTTTCTTT	CASSSDLRAEAFF
TRBD1	TRBV5-5	TRBJ2-1	-	TGTGCCAGCAGCTTGGGCAGGGGGCAAAATGAGCAGTTCTTC	CASSLGRGQNEQFF
TRBD2	TRBV15	TRBJ2-7	once	TGTGCCACCAGCAGGGAGAGCGGGAGCTCCTACGAGCAGTACTTC	CATSRESGSSYEQYF
-	TRBV13	TRBJ2-4	-	TGTGCCAGCAGCTTAAATGGCGAAGGGAACATTCAGTACTTC	CASSLNGEGNIQYF
-	TRBV5-4	TRBJ2-1	-	TGTGCCAGCAGCTATTGGGATGAGCAGTTCTTC	CASSYWDEQFF
TRBD1	TRBV27	TRBJ1-3	-	TGTGCCAGCTCGCTTGTCCATCCGGGACAGGGTCCTGGAAACACCATATATTTT	CASSLVHPGQGPGNTIYF
-	TRBV7-9	TRBJ2-7	few	TGTGCCAGCAGCTCCTCAGGGGTTGGGGCCTACGAGCAGTACTTC	CASSSSGVGAYEQYF
-	TRBV4-1	TRBJ1-2	-	TGCGCCAGCAGCCAAGGATCCGACAGCCTCTATGGCTACACCTTC	CASSQGSDSLYGYTF